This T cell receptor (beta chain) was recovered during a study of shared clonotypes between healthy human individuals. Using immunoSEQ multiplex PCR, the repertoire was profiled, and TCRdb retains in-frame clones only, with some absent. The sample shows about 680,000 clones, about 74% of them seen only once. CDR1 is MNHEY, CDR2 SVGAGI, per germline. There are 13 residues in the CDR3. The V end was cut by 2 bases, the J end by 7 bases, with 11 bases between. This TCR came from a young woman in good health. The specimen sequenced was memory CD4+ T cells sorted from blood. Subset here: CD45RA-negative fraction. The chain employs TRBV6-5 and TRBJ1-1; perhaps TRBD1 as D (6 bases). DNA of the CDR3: TGTGCCAGCAGTTACGATGGGGGGCGTGAAGCTTTCTTT. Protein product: CASSYDGGREAFF.